This T cell receptor (beta chain) was found in a study of spatial heterogeneity in lung cancer. Study details: Sequencing consistently turned up more beta-chain sequences than alpha-chain sequences.

Unique molecular identifiers tagged every individual TCR cDNA molecule. Using its own MiXCR run on the 5' RACE reads, TCRdb lists one record per CDR3 protein. Of about 7,000 distinct CDR3 sequences detected, 19% appear once; the ten largest clones hold around 18%. Overall study findings and caveats: Relative to follow-up, resection was when ubiquitous expanded tumor TCRs appeared more in blood.

Turning to this clonotype: The antigen is not known.

The time point here: sample taken at primary tumor resection. TCRs were sequenced from unsorted whole RNA of tumor, nontumor lung or PBMC. Samples were obtained from some 72 donors, all untreated early-stage non-small cell lung cancer patients. CDR3 length: 13 residues. J lost 7 bases, V lost 5 bases, and 4 bases had no gene match. Germline V lookup: CDR1 SNHLY, CDR2 FYNNEI. The chain has TRBV2 and TRBJ2-2, with TRBD2 matching over 7 bases. The TCR comes from a female donor with early-stage non-small cell lung cancer. The sample was PBMCs, taken at surgery. CDR3 sequence reads: CASSPGLLGELFF. CDR3 sequence (DNA): TGTGCCAGCAGTCCGGGACTACTCGGGGAGCTGTTTTTT.